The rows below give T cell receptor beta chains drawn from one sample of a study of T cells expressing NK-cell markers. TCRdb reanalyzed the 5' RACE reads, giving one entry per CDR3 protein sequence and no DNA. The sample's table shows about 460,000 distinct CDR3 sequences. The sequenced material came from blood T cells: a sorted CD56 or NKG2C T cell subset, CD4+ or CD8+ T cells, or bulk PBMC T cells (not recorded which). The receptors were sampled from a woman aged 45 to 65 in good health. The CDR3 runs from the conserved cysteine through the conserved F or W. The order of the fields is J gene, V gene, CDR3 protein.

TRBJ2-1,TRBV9,CASSVVPGPGDEQFF
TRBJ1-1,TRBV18,CASSPGYTEAFF
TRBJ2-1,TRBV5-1,CASNGGLAGLNEQFF
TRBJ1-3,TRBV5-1,CASSPSTGNTIYF
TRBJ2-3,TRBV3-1,CASRSTISDTQYF
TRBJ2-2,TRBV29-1,CSVIQLQNTGELFF
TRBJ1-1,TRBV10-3,CATALSPDTEAFF
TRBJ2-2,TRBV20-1,CSARDPFSSAGELFF
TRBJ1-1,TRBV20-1,CSARVRPGERTFF
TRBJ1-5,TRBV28,CASRAHYRVGNQPQHF
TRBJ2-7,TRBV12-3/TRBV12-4,CASSLGDRYDYEQYF
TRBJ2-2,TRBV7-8,CASSLRQGAVNTGELFF
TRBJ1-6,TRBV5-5,CASEAGTPNSPLHF
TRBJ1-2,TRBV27,CASMAGANYGYTF
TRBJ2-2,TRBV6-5,CASSVAGGPNTGELFF
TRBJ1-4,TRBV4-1,CASGQGSVEKLFF
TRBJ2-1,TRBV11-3,CASKDRATQAYNEQFF
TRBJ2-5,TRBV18,CASSPQETQYF
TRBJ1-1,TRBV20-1,CSALTGRSAEAFF